One sample yielded the 15 T cell receptor beta chains listed below, sequenced in a study of blood T cell repertoires in COVID-19. This table comes from immunoSEQ multiplex PCR, and its TCRdb copy is limited to in-frame clones, with some not included. There are about 99,000 clones in the sample; 85% to 90% occur only once, and about 1.9% lies in the top ten. Sequenced: peripheral blood. The receptors come from a man over 45 with COVID-19, enrolled during active disease.

The gene calls are TRBV4-1 and TRBJ1-5; weak D call: TRBD1 (5 bases). Deletions cut 0 bases from V and 5 bases from J, with 5 bases between. CDR1 is MGHRA, CDR2 YSYEKL, per germline. CDR3 length equals 13 residues. CDR3 protein: CASSQEGDQPQHF. In DNA form, the CDR3 reads TGCGCCAGCAGCCAAGAAGGGGATCAGCCCCAGCATTTT.

This sequence joins TRBV5-1 and TRBJ2-1; 8 positions agree with TRBD1. Trimming removed 4 bases from V and 8 bases from J; junction bases left unmatched: 2. Per the germline V gene, CDR1 is SGHRS and CDR2 is YFSETQ. The CDR3 length is 12 residues. The CDR3 sequence is CASSGQGYEQFF. The CDR3, as DNA: TGCGCCAGCAGCGGACAGGGCTATGAGCAGTTCTTC.

The V gene is TRBV28, the J gene TRBJ2-3, with 7 bases fitting TRBD1. V gave up 7 bases and J gave up 5 bases; unmatched junction bases: 12. The CDR3 is 15 amino acids. Per germline, CDR1 MDHEN and CDR2 SYDVKM. CDR3 residues: CASTGRQGWGDTQYF. CDR3 nucleotides: TGTGCCAGCACCGGCCGACAGGGTTGGGGAGATACGCAGTATTTT. Looking up the rest from reference TRBV28 and TRBJ2-3 gives the full variable domain: DVKVTQSSRYLVKRTGEKVFLECVQDMDHENMFWYRQDPGLGLRLIYFSYDVKMKEKGDIPEGYSVSREKKERFSLILESASTNQTSMYLCASTGRQGWGDTQYFGPGTRLTVL.

This clone was detected once. V is TRBV12-3 or TRBV12-4 and J is TRBJ2-7; TRBD1 might be the D (6 bases). V lost 7 bases to trimming and J lost 6 bases, with 16 bases between them. CDR3 length equals 13 residues. This chain's CDR3 is CASTPTQGGEQYF. CDR3 nucleotide sequence: TGTGCCAGCACCCCCACACAGGGCGGCGAGCAGTACTTC.

The chain employs TRBV6-5 and TRBJ1-2; perhaps TRBD1 as D (6 bases). Germline-derived CDR1 and CDR2 are MNHEY and SVGAGI. Deletions cut 6 bases from V and 5 bases from J, with 16 bases between. CDR3 length equals 14 residues. The chain's CDR3 is CASSRDTGSYGYTF. The CDR3 DNA is TGTGCCAGCAGCAGGGACACAGGATCGTATGGCTACACCTTC.

V and J are TRBV7-9 and TRBJ1-1; D is uncertain. Germline V gives CDR1 SEHNR, CDR2 FQNEAQ (reference sequence). The CDR3 has 14 residues. V dropped 0 bases and J dropped 0 bases, with 5 bases sitting between them. The CDR3 loop reads CASSLATLNTEAFF. CDR3 DNA: TGTGCCAGCAGCTTAGCGACTTTGAACACTGAAGCTTTCTTT.

The rearrangement links TRBV5-4 to TRBJ1-6, with TRBD1 identical over 12 bases. From germline, CDR1 is SGHNT and CDR2 YYREEE (reference sequence). Germline trimming cut 4 bases from V and 7 bases from J; bases unmatched to any gene: 3. CDR3 size: 15 residues. As DNA, the CDR3 is TGTGCCAGCAGCCCTGGGACAGGGGGCAATTCACCCCTCCACTTT. This gives the protein CASSPGTGGNSPLHF.

CDR3 loop: CATSRGVTGELFF. In DNA form, the CDR3 reads TGTGCCACCAGCAGAGGAGTCACCGGGGAGCTGTTTTTT. V usage is TRBV15 and J usage is TRBJ2-2; no definite D call. Per germline, CDR1 LNHNV and CDR2 YYDKDF (reference sequence). V was cut by 1 base and J by 4 bases, with 4 bases left in between. The CDR3 has 13 residues.

The rearrangement links TRBV11-2 to TRBJ1-2; D is ambiguous. The germline V and J ends were trimmed by 2 bases and 2 bases, with 12 bases remaining between them. The CDR3 sequence is 15 residues long. Per the germline V gene, CDR1 is SGHAT and CDR2 is FQNNGV. CDR3 in amino acids: CASSLSYGQNYGYTF. The CDR3 DNA follows: TGTGCCAGCAGCTTATCATATGGGCAGAACTATGGCTACACCTTC.

This clone occurred a few times. The chain recombines TRBV6-5 with TRBJ1-4, with D perhaps matching TRBD1 (6 bases). The CDR3 has 15 residues. Trimming pared 6 bases from V and 0 bases from J, leaving 11 bases between. Germline V gene sequence: CDR1 MNHEY, CDR2 SVGAGI. The CDR3 loop is CASRGRTATNEKLFF. CDR3 in DNA: TGTGCCAGCAGGGGACGGACAGCAACTAATGAAAAACTGTTTTTT.

The chain has TRBV19 and TRBJ1-2; the D gene is possibly TRBD1 (5 bases). The CDR3 has 17 residues. Trimming pared 4 bases from V and 5 bases from J, leaving 23 bases between. Germline V lookup: CDR1 LNHDA, CDR2 SQIVND (reference sequence). The DNA for the CDR3 is TGTGCCAGTAGTACGTCGCGCTTGCGGGGCGGGGGTTATGGCTACACCTTC. This encodes CASSTSRLRGGGYGYTF.

This sequence joins TRBV18 and TRBJ1-3; the match to TRBD1 covers 7 bases. CDR1 and CDR2 from the germline V gene are KGHSH and LQKENI. The ends lost 2 bases at V and 4 bases at J; junction bases unmatched: 8. There are 16 residues in the CDR3. CDR3 sequence reads: CASSPSLQGRGNTIYF. The DNA for the CDR3 is TGTGCCAGCTCACCAAGTTTACAGGGGCGAGGAAACACCATATATTTT.

The J gene is TRBJ2-7, the V gene TRBV19; TRBD1 agrees at 7 bases. Germline CDR1 reads LNHDA; CDR2 reads SQIVND (reference sequence). CDR3 size: 14 residues. J was trimmed by 5 bases and V by 7 bases; bases with no gene match: 11. In DNA form, the CDR3 reads TGTGCCAGTAAAACCGGGACAGCCTTTAACGAGCAGTACTTC. Protein sequence: CASKTGTAFNEQYF. The whole variable domain, filled in from reference TRBV19 and TRBJ2-7, reads DGGITQSPKYLFRKEGQNVTLSCEQNLNHDAMYWYRQDPGQGLRLIYYSQIVNDFQKGDIAEGYSVSREKKESFPLTVTSAQKNPTAFYLCASKTGTAFNEQYFGPGTRLTVT.

The chain couples TRBV19 to TRBJ1-4, with D possibly matching TRBD1 (6 bases). CDR3 size: 13 residues. CDR1 and CDR2 (germline): LNHDA, SQIVND (reference sequence). Deletions cut 10 bases from V and 2 bases from J, with 11 bases between. The CDR3, as DNA: TGTGCCACTCGGGACACCACTAATGAAAAACTGTTTTTT. This gives the protein CATRDTTNEKLFF.

This rearrangement joins TRBV9 to TRBJ2-2; TRBD1 agrees at 9 bases. With V trimmed by 3 bases and J by 5 bases, 14 bases remained unmatched. Germline lookup yields CDR1 SGDLS and CDR2 YYNGEE. This CDR3 is 18 amino acids long. DNA for the CDR3: TGTGCCAGCAGCGCCGAAAGTCCGGGACAGGGAAATACCGGGGAGCTGTTTTTT. Translating it yields CASSAESPGQGNTGELFF.